The next 21 T cell receptor beta chains were all read from a single sample in a study of blood T cells in healthy people across ages. The second PCR ran about 6 to 12 cycles with a sample-barcoded 5' primer and J-beta primers. Each CDR3 protein is one row after TCRdb ran MiXCR on the 5' RACE reads. The data hold 600,000 to 850,000 distinct CDR3 sequences, with roughly 25% observed a single time. Another study also made use of these data, one on T cells of mothers and their children.

The sequenced material came from blood. All receptors derive from a boy aged 5-17 years in good health.

This clonotype has a handful of counts. The chain employs TRBV7-9 and TRBJ1-4, with 7 bases fitting TRBD1. Losses at the gene ends were 2 bases for V and 7 bases for J; bases not matched to a gene: 4. The CDR3 runs to 14 residues. Per the germline V gene, CDR1 is SEHNR and CDR2 is FQNEAQ (reference sequence). The CDR3 nucleotides are TGTGCCAGCAGCTTAAGGGGGCCGTCTGAAAAACTGTTTTTT. Amino acid sequence: CASSLRGPSEKLFF.

The rearrangement joins TRBV7-2 to TRBJ2-7; 9 bases map to TRBD1. Germline CDR1 is SGHTA and CDR2 is FQGNSA. Trimming at V came to 5 bases and at J to 3 bases, leaving 8 bases not matched to a gene. The CDR3 runs to 15 residues. CDR3 nucleotide sequence: TGTGCCAGCAGCGCAGGGACAGGGCCCTACTACGAGCAGTACTTC. Translation: CASSAGTGPYYEQYF.

This clonotype has more than one count but fewer than ten. The chain joins TRBV3-1 to TRBJ2-7; 10 bases are shared with TRBD2. Germline V gene sequence: CDR1 LGHDT, CDR2 YNNKEL (reference sequence). Unmatched junction bases numbered 7, after V lost 4 bases and J lost 1 base. The CDR3 extends over 16 amino acids. In DNA form, the CDR3 reads TGTGCCAGCAGCCTAACTAGCGGGGCACCTTCCTACGAGCAGTACTTC. Translating gives CASSLTSGAPSYEQYF.

This clonotype was observed a few times. The chain recombines TRBV12-5 with TRBJ2-1; 8 bases line up with TRBD2. Germline values: CDR1 LGHNT, CDR2 FRNRAP. The CDR3 totals 16 residues. V shed 0 bases and J 7 bases; nucleotides not matched to a gene: 8. DNA of the CDR3: TGTGCTAGTGGTTTGGTACTGGCGGGGGGAGGAAATGAGCAGTTCTTC. This encodes CASGLVLAGGGNEQFF.

The gene calls are TRBV29-1 and TRBJ2-5; D is undetermined. TRBJ2-1 explains the end of the DNA better; the J call may be wrong. There are 13 residues in the CDR3. Germline V CDR1 and CDR2: SQVTM, ANQGSEA. CDR3 amino acids: CSVAPGSYNEQFF. CDR3 nucleotides: TGCAGCGTGGCGCCCGGTTCCTACAATGAGCAGTTCTTC.

This sequence joins TRBV13 and TRBJ2-7, with D perhaps TRBD1 (5 bases). This CDR3 comprises 13 residues. CDR1 is PRHDT, CDR2 FYEKMQ, per germline (reference sequence). The V end was cut by 7 bases, the J end by 2 bases, with 12 bases between. The CDR3 coding sequence is TGTGCCAGCATCGTTAGGGGAACCTACGAGCAGTACTTC. It codes for CASIVRGTYEQYF. Full variable domain (remainder filled in from reference TRBV13 and TRBJ2-7): AAGVIQSPRHLIKEKRETATLKCYPIPRHDTVYWYQQGPGQDPQFLISFYEKMQSDKGSIPDRFSAQQFSDYHSELNMSSLELGDSALYFCASIVRGTYEQYFGPGTRLTVT.

The chain recombines TRBV4-3 with TRBJ2-3; 10 bases match TRBD2. Germline CDR1 LGHNA, CDR2 YSLEER. The CDR3 has 18 amino acids. The V gene end was trimmed by 0 bases and the J gene end by 5 bases; junction bases not matched to a gene: 11. In DNA form, the CDR3 reads TGCGCCAGCAGCCAAGATTGGGATCTAGCGGGGGCACGAGATACGCAGTATTTT. It translates to CASSQDWDLAGARDTQYF.

This chain uses TRBV19 with TRBJ1-6, with D maybe TRBD1 (5 bases). This CDR3 is 15 amino acids long. Germline CDR1 is LNHDA and CDR2 is SQIVND (reference sequence). V was clipped by 5 bases and J by 6 bases, with 14 bases between them. CDR3 protein: CASSPRGRLNSPLHF. The CDR3 coding sequence is TGTGCCAGTAGTCCCCGGGGCCGGCTTAATTCACCCCTCCACTTT. The complete variable domain, with remaining parts taken from reference TRBV19 and TRBJ1-6, reads DGGITQSPKYLFRKEGQNVTLSCEQNLNHDAMYWYRQDPGQGLRLIYYSQIVNDFQKGDIAEGYSVSREKKESFPLTVTSAQKNPTAFYLCASSPRGRLNSPLHFGNGTRLTVT.

The chain employs TRBV4-3 and TRBJ1-3; D may be TRBD1 (5 bases). V was clipped by 0 bases and J by 0 bases, with 9 bases between them. This CDR3 is built from 16 residues. Germline V gene data show CDR1 as LGHNA and CDR2 as YSLEER. The CDR3 DNA follows: TGCGCCAGCAGCCAAGATCTCAGGGACTCTGGAAACACCATATATTTT. As protein: CASSQDLRDSGNTIYF.

The genes are TRBV2 and TRBJ2-7; 9 bases are shared with TRBD2. Unmatched junction bases numbered 21, after V lost 6 bases and J lost 9 bases. The CDR3 contains 17 residues. The germline gives CDR1 SNHLY, CDR2 FYNNEI. DNA for the CDR3: TGTGCCAGCAGCCGAGGGGGGTCAGGCGGGAGGGCCGTCGTGCAGTACTTC. Amino acids: CASSRGGSGGRAVVQYF.

The chain recombines TRBV2 with TRBJ2-3, with 12 bases that match TRBD2. The CDR3 runs to 16 residues. The ends lost 8 bases at V and 4 bases at J; junction bases unmatched: 10. Per germline, CDR1 SNHLY and CDR2 FYNNEI. CDR3 in amino acids: CASAFVPSGRADTQYF. In DNA form, the CDR3 reads TGTGCCAGCGCCTTCGTGCCTAGCGGGAGGGCAGATACGCAGTATTTT.

This clonotype was counted a few times. The rearrangement joins TRBV7-9 to TRBJ2-7; the D is unclear. Germline CDR1 SEHNR, CDR2 FQNEAQ (reference sequence). V was cut by 3 bases and J by 0 bases, with 12 bases left in between. CDR3 size: 15 residues. The CDR3 sequence is CASSFGPVSSYEQYF. The CDR3 coding sequence is TGTGCCAGCAGCTTCGGGCCAGTTAGCTCCTACGAGCAGTACTTC.

This sequence joins TRBV5-1 and TRBJ2-2; TRBD2 aligns across 9 bases. CDR3 size: 17 residues. V lost 1 base, J lost 5 bases, and 9 bases stayed unmatched. Germline V gene sequence: CDR1 SGHRS, CDR2 YFSETQ. The CDR3 here is CASSLSPSGIRTGELFF. The DNA for the CDR3 is TGCGCCAGCAGCTTGTCCCCTAGCGGGATCAGAACCGGGGAGCTGTTTTTT.

The chain is built from TRBV29-1 and TRBJ2-3; 7 nucleotides agree with TRBD2. There are 16 residues in the CDR3. V was clipped by 4 bases and J by 3 bases; unmatched bases: 13. Germline V CDR1 and CDR2: SQVTM, ANQGSEA. CDR3 sequence reads: CSVVDPGRELTDTQYF. The CDR3 DNA reads TGCAGCGTTGTGGATCCGGGGCGGGAGTTGACAGATACGCAGTATTTT.

J is TRBJ2-5 and V is TRBV20-1, with D possibly being TRBD1 or TRBD2 (6 bases each). V lost 0 bases and J 2 bases, leaving 10 bases between the germline ends. The CDR3 runs 14 residues. Germline CDR1 DFQATT, CDR2 SNEGSKA (reference sequence). The CDR3 DNA reads TGCAGTGCTAGAGATGGGGGGCAACAAGAGACCCAGTACTTC. This codes for CSARDGGQQETQYF.

The chain employs TRBV28 and TRBJ2-4; tentatively, D is TRBD1 (6 bases). The CDR3 runs 13 residues. From germline, CDR1 is MDHEN and CDR2 SYDVKM. Trimming removed 7 bases at V and 11 bases at J, with 18 bases between. CDR3 nucleotides: TGTGCCAGCATTACGACAGGTTCTTCCGTTCAGTACTTC. This codes for CASITTGSSVQYF.

This clonotype was counted a few times. The rearrangement uses TRBV27 and TRBJ1-2; a weak D match, TRBD1 (6 bases). V shed 2 bases and J shed 6 bases, with 10 bases lying between them. The CDR3 extends over 13 amino acids. Germline CDR1 MNHEY, CDR2 SMNVEV (reference sequence). The CDR3 region is CASSLLQGNGYTF. The CDR3 coding sequence is TGTGCCAGCAGTTTACTACAGGGTAATGGCTACACCTTC.

The chain couples TRBV19 to TRBJ1-4; possibly TRBD1 for D (5 bases). Germline V gene sequence: CDR1 LNHDA, CDR2 SQIVND (reference sequence). V lost 6 bases and J 5 bases, leaving 10 bases between the germline ends. The CDR3 consists of 13 residues. CDR3 sequence reads: CASRRQTNEKLFF. The DNA of the CDR3 is TGTGCCAGTAGGCGACAGACGAATGAAAAACTGTTTTTT.

This clonotype showed up just a few times. The chain carries TRBV3-1 and TRBJ2-7; 9 nucleotides match TRBD2. J gave up 5 bases and V 4 bases, and 9 bases lay outside the gene matches. Germline V gives CDR1 LGHDT, CDR2 YNNKEL (reference sequence). The CDR3 runs 15 residues. Written as DNA, the CDR3 is TGTGCCAGCAGCCCCCGCGGGCGGGGGGGTGACGAGCAGTACTTC. Encoded protein: CASSPRGRGGDEQYF.

The CDR3 is CASSVDGNLNQPQHF. The CDR3 DNA sequence: TGTGCCAGCAGCGTAGACGGAAATTTAAATCAGCCCCAGCATTTT. The chain links TRBV9 to TRBJ1-5; no clear D. This CDR3 region has 15 residues. The V and J ends lost 0 bases and 4 bases respectively, with 11 bases between them. Germline assignment: CDR1 SGDLS and CDR2 YYNGEE. Full variable domain (missing parts from reference TRBV9 and TRBJ1-5): DSGVTQTPKHLITATGQRVTLRCSPRSGDLSVYWYQQSLDQGLQFLIQYYNGEERAKGNILERFSAQQFPDLHSELNLSSLELGDSALYFCASSVDGNLNQPQHFGDGTRLSIL.

This chain links TRBV7-3 with TRBJ2-3; 7 nucleotides match TRBD2. Trimming took 8 bases from V and 6 from J; bases not matched to a gene: 5. The germline CDR1 and CDR2 sequences are SGHTA and FQGTGA. This CDR3 contains 12 residues. CDR3 in DNA: TGTGCCAGCGCTAGCGGATGGGATACGCAGTATTTT. This sequence encodes CASASGWDTQYF.